Here is one T cell receptor beta chain with its context. Antigen specificity is unknown. Germline V gives CDR1 LGHDT, CDR2 YNNKEL (reference sequence). The V end lost 4 bases, the J end lost 4 bases, and 17 bases lay between the germline ends. The CDR3 covers 15 residues. This entry is derived from a study of T-cell memory formation after mild COVID-19. TCRdb passed the 5' RACE reads through MiXCR, listing each CDR3 protein once. The profile shows roughly 600,000 distinct CDR3 sequences, 15% to 20% of them singletons. General study results and limits: Clones which contracted sat mainly in CM and EM if CD4+, and in EMRA if CD8+. Cross-reactive memory appears to have joined, as suggested by some responding clones showing up in pre-infection memory.

The rearrangement joins TRBV3-1 to TRBJ2-7; D might be TRBD1 (6 bases). This sequence was found in an adult woman who had mild COVID-19 (a few samples of this study predate the infection). Cell type and time point are not known. Sequenced material: PBMCs or a T cell subset sorted from them (not recorded which). The CDR3 loop reads CASSLIPGATYEQYF. CDR3 coding DNA: TGTGCCAGCAGCCTCATTCCAGGGGCCACATACGAGCAGTACTTC.